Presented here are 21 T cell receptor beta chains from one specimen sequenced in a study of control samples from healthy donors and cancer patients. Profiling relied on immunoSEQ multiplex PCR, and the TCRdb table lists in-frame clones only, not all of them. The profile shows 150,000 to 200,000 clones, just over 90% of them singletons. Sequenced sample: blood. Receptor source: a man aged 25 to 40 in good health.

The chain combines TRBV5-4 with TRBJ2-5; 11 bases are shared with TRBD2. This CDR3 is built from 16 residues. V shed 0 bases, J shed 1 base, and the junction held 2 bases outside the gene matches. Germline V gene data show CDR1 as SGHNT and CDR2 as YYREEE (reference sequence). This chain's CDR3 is CASSLGGTSGQETQYF. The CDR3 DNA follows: TGTGCCAGCAGCTTGGGCGGGACTAGCGGCCAAGAGACCCAGTACTTC.

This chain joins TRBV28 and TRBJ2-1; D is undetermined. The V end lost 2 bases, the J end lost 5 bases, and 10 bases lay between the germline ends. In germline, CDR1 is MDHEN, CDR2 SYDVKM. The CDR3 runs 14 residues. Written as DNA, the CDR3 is TGTGCCAGCAGTTTAAGGCTCAGGAACAATGAGCAGTTCTTC. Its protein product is CASSLRLRNNEQFF.

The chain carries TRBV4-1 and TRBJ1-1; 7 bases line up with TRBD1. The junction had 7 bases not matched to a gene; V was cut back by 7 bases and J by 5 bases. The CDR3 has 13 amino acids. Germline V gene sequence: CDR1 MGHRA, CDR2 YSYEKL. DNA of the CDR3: TGCGCCAGCACCCCAGGGGGTGGTACTGAAGCTTTCTTT. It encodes CASTPGGGTEAFF.

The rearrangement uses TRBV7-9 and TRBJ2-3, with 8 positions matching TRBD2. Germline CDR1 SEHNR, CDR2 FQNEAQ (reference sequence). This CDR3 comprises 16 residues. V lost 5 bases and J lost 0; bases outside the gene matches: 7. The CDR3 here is CASSPISGASTDTQYF. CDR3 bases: TGTGCCAGCAGCCCTATTAGCGGGGCTAGCACAGATACGCAGTATTTT.

The CDR3 DNA sequence: TGTGCCAGCACCACCCGGGGAGGGGGCACCGGGGAGCTGTTTTTT. The encoded protein is CASTTRGGGTGELFF. This sequence joins TRBV9 and TRBJ2-2; TRBD2 is a possible D gene (7 bases). This CDR3 has 15 amino acids. V lost 6 bases, J lost 4 bases, and 16 bases lay in between. Germline V lookup: CDR1 SGDLS, CDR2 YYNGEE.

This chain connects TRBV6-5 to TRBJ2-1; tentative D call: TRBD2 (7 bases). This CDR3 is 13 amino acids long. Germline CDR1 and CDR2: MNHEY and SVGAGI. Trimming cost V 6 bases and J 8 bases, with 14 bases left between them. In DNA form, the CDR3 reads TGTGCCAGCAGCAGGGGAGGGGTAGATGAGCAGTTCTTC. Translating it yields CASSRGGVDEQFF.

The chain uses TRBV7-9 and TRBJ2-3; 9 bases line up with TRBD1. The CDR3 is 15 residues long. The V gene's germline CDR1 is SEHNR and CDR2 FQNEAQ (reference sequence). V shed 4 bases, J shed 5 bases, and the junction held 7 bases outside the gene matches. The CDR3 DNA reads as TGTGCCAGCAGCTATACACAGGGGGCACGAGATACGCAGTATTTT. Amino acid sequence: CASSYTQGARDTQYF.

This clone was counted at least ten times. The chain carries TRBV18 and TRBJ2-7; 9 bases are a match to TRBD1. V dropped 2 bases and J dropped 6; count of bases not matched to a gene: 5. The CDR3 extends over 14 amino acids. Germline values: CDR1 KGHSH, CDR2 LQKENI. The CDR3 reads CASSPGGTGPEQYF. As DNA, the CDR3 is TGTGCCAGCTCACCAGGGGGGACAGGGCCCGAGCAGTACTTC.

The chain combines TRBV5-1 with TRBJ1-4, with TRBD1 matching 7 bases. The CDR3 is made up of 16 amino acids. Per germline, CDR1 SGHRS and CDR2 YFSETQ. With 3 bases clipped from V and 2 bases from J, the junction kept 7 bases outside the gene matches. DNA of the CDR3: TGCGCCAGCAGCTGGGGCGACAGGGAGACTAATGAAAAACTGTTTTTT. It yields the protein CASSWGDRETNEKLFF. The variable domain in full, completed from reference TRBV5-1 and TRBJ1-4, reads KAGVTQTPRYLIKTRGQQVTLSCSPISGHRSVSWYQQTPGQGLQFLFEYFSETQRNKGNFPGRFSGRQFSNSRSEMNVSTLELGDSALYLCASSWGDRETNEKLFFGSGTQLSVL.

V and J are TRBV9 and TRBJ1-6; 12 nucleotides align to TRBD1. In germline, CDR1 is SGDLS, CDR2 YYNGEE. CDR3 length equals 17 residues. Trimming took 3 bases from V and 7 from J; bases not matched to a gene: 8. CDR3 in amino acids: CASSGDRGPRKNSPLHF. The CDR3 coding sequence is TGTGCCAGCAGCGGGGACAGGGGGCCCAGGAAGAATTCACCCCTCCACTTT.

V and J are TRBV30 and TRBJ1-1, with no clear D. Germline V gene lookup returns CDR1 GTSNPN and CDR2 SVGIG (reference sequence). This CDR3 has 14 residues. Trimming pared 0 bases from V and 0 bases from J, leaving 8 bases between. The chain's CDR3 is CAWSVRGMNTEAFF. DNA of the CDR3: TGTGCCTGGAGTGTACGTGGAATGAACACTGAAGCTTTCTTT.

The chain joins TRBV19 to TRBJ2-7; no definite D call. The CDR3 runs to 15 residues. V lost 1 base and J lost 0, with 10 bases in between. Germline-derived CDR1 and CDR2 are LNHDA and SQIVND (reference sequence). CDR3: CASSIGTPYSYEQYF. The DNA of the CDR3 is TGTGCCAGTAGTATAGGTACACCTTACTCCTACGAGCAGTACTTC.

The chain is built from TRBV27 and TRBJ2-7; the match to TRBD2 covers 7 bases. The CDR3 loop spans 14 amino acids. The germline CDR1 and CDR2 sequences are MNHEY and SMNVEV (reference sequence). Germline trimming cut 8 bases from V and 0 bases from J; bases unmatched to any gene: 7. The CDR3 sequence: CASWGGVSSYEQYF. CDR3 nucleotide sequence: TGTGCCAGCTGGGGAGGGGTGAGCTCCTACGAGCAGTACTTC.

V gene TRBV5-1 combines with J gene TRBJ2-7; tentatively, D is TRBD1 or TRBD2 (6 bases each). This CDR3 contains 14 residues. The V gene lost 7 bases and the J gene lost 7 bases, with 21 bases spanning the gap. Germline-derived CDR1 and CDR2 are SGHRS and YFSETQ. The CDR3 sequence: CASRLEGGAGEQYF. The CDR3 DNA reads TGCGCCAGCCGCCTTGAGGGGGGCGCGGGGGAGCAGTACTTC.

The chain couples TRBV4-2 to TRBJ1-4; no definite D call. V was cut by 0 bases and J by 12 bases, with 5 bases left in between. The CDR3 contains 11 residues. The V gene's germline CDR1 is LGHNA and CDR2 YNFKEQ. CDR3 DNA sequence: TGTGCCAGCAGCCAAGAGAACCAACTGTTTTTT. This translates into CASSQENQLFF.

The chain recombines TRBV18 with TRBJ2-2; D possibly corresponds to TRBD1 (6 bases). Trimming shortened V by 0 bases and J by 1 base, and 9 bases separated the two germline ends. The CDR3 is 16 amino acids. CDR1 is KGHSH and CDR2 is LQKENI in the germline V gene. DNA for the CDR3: TGTGCCAGCTCACCACCCGGGACATTGAACACCGGGGAGCTGTTTTTT. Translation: CASSPPGTLNTGELFF.

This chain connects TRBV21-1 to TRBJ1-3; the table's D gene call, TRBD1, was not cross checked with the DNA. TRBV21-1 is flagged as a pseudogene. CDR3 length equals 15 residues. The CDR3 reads CASSPTTLQGNTIYF. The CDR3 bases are TGTGCCAGCAGCCCAACCACTTTACAGGGAAACACCATATATTTT.

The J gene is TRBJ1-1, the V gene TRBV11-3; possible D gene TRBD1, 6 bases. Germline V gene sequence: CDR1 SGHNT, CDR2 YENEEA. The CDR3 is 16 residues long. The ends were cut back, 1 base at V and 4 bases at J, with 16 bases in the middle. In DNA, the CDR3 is TGTGCCAGCAGCTTAGGGGCGGGACATCTGAGCACTGAAGCTTTCTTT. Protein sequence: CASSLGAGHLSTEAFF.

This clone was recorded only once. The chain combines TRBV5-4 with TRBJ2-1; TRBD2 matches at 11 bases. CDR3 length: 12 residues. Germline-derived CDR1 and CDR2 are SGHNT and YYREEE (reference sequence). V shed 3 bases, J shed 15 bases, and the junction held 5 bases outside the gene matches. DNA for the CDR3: TGTGCCAGCAGCTACACTAGCGGGAGTATGTTCTTC. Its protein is CASSYTSGSMFF.

For the CDR3, the DNA is TGTGCCAGCAGCTTGGTCCCCCAGGGGCAAGCTTTCTTT. This encodes CASSLVPQGQAFF. This rearrangement joins TRBV5-6 to TRBJ1-1, with D perhaps matching TRBD1 (6 bases). CDR1 and CDR2 from the germline V gene are SGHDT and YYEEEE. CDR3 length equals 13 residues. The ends were cut back, 0 bases at V and 9 bases at J, with 12 bases in the middle.

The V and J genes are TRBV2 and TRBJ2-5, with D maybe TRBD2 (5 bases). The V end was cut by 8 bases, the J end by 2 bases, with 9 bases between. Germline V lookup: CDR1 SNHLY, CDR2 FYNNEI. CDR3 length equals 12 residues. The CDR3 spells CASGKRQETQYF. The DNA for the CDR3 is TGTGCCAGCGGGAAGCGGCAAGAGACCCAGTACTTC.